The 9 T cell receptor beta chains given below trace back to one sample, sequenced in a study of T cell repertoires in cytomegalovirus infection. MiXCR, applied by TCRdb to the reads, yields one record per CDR3 protein. The sample consists of 510,000 or so distinct CDR3 sequences, approximately 26% of them appearing once. The sample consisted of PBMCs. These receptors all stem from a human donor in good health (CMV status not recorded). Some clones in this sample may be carry-over from other donors' samples.

The rearrangement uses TRBV7-2 and TRBJ2-3; 8 bases line up with TRBD2. Germline CDR1 is SGHTA and CDR2 is FQGNSA. Trimming at V came to 1 base and at J to 5 bases, leaving 5 bases not matched to a gene. CDR3 length equals 15 residues. CDR3: CASSLGGAGEDTQYF. In DNA form, the CDR3 reads TGTGCCAGCAGCTTAGGCGGAGCGGGAGAAGATACGCAGTATTTT.

J is TRBJ2-3 and V is TRBV6-5; 8 bases map to TRBD2. Germline values: CDR1 MNHEY, CDR2 SVGAGI. The CDR3 covers 15 residues. Trimming removed 6 bases from V and 0 bases from J; junction bases left unmatched: 5. CDR3 amino acids: CASRRSSGSTDTQYF. The CDR3 DNA follows: TGTGCCAGCAGAAGGTCTAGCGGGAGCACAGATACGCAGTATTTT.

Ten or more counts support this clonotype. DNA of the CDR3: TGTGCCAGCAGCCACGGGACAGAAGAGACCCAGTACTTC. Its protein product is CASSHGTEETQYF. This sequence joins TRBV7-2 and TRBJ2-5; 7 nucleotides line up with TRBD1. The CDR3 runs to 13 residues. The trim removed 5 bases at V and 3 bases at J, leaving 3 bases unmatched. Germline CDR1 SGHTA, CDR2 FQGNSA.

A few counts support this clonotype. This sequence joins TRBV4-3 and TRBJ2-1; TRBD2 is a possible D gene (6 bases). V was shortened by 4 bases and J by 13 bases, with 14 bases between the two germline ends. Germline V CDR1 and CDR2: LGHNA, YSLEER. The CDR3 runs to 12 residues. The CDR3: CASSRTGEIQFF. The CDR3, as DNA: TGCGCCAGCAGCCGTACGGGAGAAATCCAGTTCTTC.

This clonotype was counted only a few times. The V gene is TRBV28, the J gene TRBJ2-4; D gene unclear. V was shortened by 3 bases and J by 4 bases, with 10 bases between the two germline ends. This CDR3 region has 14 residues. Germline values: CDR1 MDHEN, CDR2 SYDVKM. The CDR3: CASSLGGFKNIQYF. Written as DNA, the CDR3 is TGTGCCAGCAGTTTGGGCGGCTTTAAAAACATTCAGTACTTC.

V and J are TRBV6-2 or TRBV6-3 and TRBJ1-1; no reliable D call. Germline CDR1 and CDR2: MNHEY and SVGEGT. V was clipped by 3 bases and J by 7 bases, with 12 bases between them. The CDR3 is 13 amino acids. DNA of the CDR3: TGTGCCAGCAGTTATAGGGCGGGGTTTGAAGCTTTCTTT. Its protein product is CASSYRAGFEAFF.

This clonotype was counted a few times. The J gene is TRBJ2-1, the V gene TRBV7-3; D is ambiguous. CDR3 length: 13 residues. Per the germline V gene, CDR1 is SGHTA and CDR2 is FQGTGA. V was cut by 0 bases and J by 7 bases, with 7 bases left in between. CDR3 in amino acids: CASSLTSRNEQFF. The CDR3 DNA follows: TGTGCCAGCAGCTTAACCTCCCGGAATGAGCAGTTCTTC.

This sequence joins TRBV6-1 and TRBJ1-5, with D possibly matching TRBD1 (6 bases). CDR1 MNHNS and CDR2 SASEGT come from the germline V gene. The CDR3 length is 12 residues. CDR3 DNA: TGTGCTTCGCAGGGGTCGTATCAGCCCCAGCATTTT. Amino acids: CASQGSYQPQHF.

The V gene is TRBV14, the J gene TRBJ2-2; 7 bases align to TRBD2. The CDR3 contains 13 residues. Unmatched junction bases numbered 9, after V lost 6 bases and J lost 11 bases. Germline V gene sequence: CDR1 SGHDN, CDR2 FVKESK. This chain's CDR3 is CASRVAGDPELFF. CDR3 in DNA: TGTGCCAGCAGAGTGGCGGGAGACCCTGAGCTGTTTTTT.